This T cell receptor beta chain was sequenced in a study of blood T cell repertoires in COVID-19 (dated by TCRdb to the early 2020s). With respect to the entire study: The collaborator samples originated in the United States, Italy and Spain and spanned the acute and convalescent phases of COVID-19. The prospective study material was composed of cDNA or gDNA derived from T cells, B-cell-depleted T cells, or PBMCs. Deeply sampled blood TCRbeta repertoires from subjects exposed to, actively infected with, or recovered from COVID-19 were included in the dataset. The repertoires were made available in a free public database intended to serve as a resource for research on the immune response to SARS-CoV-2. Samples were obtained from the ongoing ImmuneRACE study (first 160 participants) and from 1,000 to 1,500 subjects provided by 6 global collaborators. Sample metadata almost always included a de-identified subject ID, COVID-19 status, age in years and sex. Where HLA class I and class II types were available, the types were taken from metadata supplied by the sample provider, not from assay-based typing.

TCRbeta CDR3 regions were amplified from genomic DNA using the immunoSEQ Assay, a bias-controlled multiplex PCR. In the source study's methods: The number of nucleated cells in each sample was estimated by amplification of reference gene primers within the assay. Sequence reads were collapsed and filtered to measure the absolute abundance of every unique TCRbeta CDR3 rearrangement. For each sample, productive Simpson clonality was calculated by taking the square root of Simpson's diversity index across productive rearrangements. TCRdb provides this immuneACCESS table in a form limited to in-frame rearrangements. Some clones are lacking; in checked studies, under half of them reflect an unresolved V gene, and why the rest are absent is not known. V and J calls plus clone size are reproduced from that table; the DNA served to infer D and trimming. The sample table contains fewer than 300,000 clones; only one count was recorded for about nine tenths of them. The ten top clones hold around 10% of the sample.

A word on this clone: This receptor's antigen is unknown. Per-base qualities were not stored, and no clone one base away is much larger.

What the work shows at the level of the full study, not this receptor alone: How much clinical and demographic metadata was included differed by source and by participant, and the metadata was provided uncurated.

One collaborating source in Seattle enrolled patients during active infection and followed them longitudinally through the course of disease. The collaborating institutions used their own protocols to collect whole blood in K2EDTA tubes. For TCRbeta analysis, collaborators shipped samples in one of three forms: frozen whole blood, isolated PBMCs, or DNA extracted from either of those sample types. Sequencing input: peripheral blood. This sequence originates from a man between 45 and 60 years old with COVID-19, enrolled during active disease.

In nucleotide form, the sequence is TGTGCCATCAGTGGACAGGGATTTATGAACACTGAAGCTTTCTTT. Its amino acids are CAISGQGFMNTEAFF. This chain is built from TRBV10-3 and TRBJ1-1; TRBD1 fits 7 bases in the junction. CDR1 and CDR2, per the germline V gene, are ENHRY and SYGVKD. The CDR3 runs 15 amino acids, cysteine and phenylalanine included. This entry keeps only the CDR3 DNA: 45 bases, framed from base 1. Germline trimming amounts to 4 bases on V and 0 bases on J, with 5 as the count of junction bases outside the gene matches.